This T cell receptor (beta chain) comes out of a study of T-cell reconstitution after alpha-beta-depleted transplantation in children. Germline V lookup: CDR1 SGHVS, CDR2 FQNEAQ. The CDR3 has 13 residues. The ends lost 8 bases at V and 7 bases at J; junction bases unmatched: 3. Preparation of the TCRbeta library involved a method that used unique molecular identifiers. TCRdb re-derived calls from the PCR reads in MiXCR, one entry per CDR3 protein. This table has hundreds of thousands of distinct CDR3 sequences, roughly 10% appearing once. This chain connects TRBV7-8 to TRBJ2-1; 12 nucleotides line up with TRBD2. The sequencing here drew on PBMCs from the stem cell graft donor, taken from the stem cell graft. This receptor was identified in a human donor who donated a stem cell graft to a child with acute myeloid leukemia. This CDR3 is CASHGLAGNEQFF. For the CDR3, the DNA is TGTGCCAGCCACGGACTAGCGGGGAATGAGCAGTTCTTC. Using reference TRBV7-8 and TRBJ2-1 for the parts outside the CDR3, the full variable domain is GAGVSQSPRYKVAKRGQDVALRCDPISGHVSLFWYQQALGQGPEFLTYFQNEAQLDKSGLPSDRFFAERPEGSVSTLKIQRTQQEDSAVYLCASHGLAGNEQFFGPGTRLTVL.